The 17 T cell receptor beta chains presented below share a single source sample, sequenced in a study of blood T cell repertoires in COVID-19 (TCRdb year 2020). Libraries were constructed by the immunoSEQ multiplex PCR assay. As stored in TCRdb, this immuneACCESS dataset retains in-frame rearrangements with V and J assigned. A fraction of the clones does not appear; measured against another copy, unresolved V genes explain less than half of the discrepancy, and the remainder lacks a known reason. This sample has a few hundred thousand clones in its table, and roughly 85% of those were observed once. Over 15% of the sample goes to the ten largest clones. The sample was PBMCs or T cells enriched from blood (not recorded which). The receptors shown here come from a man in his forties or fifties who had recovered from COVID-19.

CDR3 region: CASSLGTGGSLSSYNEQFF. The CDR3 region has the DNA TGCGCCAGCAGCCTGGGGACAGGGGGCTCGTTGAGCTCCTACAATGAGCAGTTCTTC. The gene calls are TRBV5-1 and TRBJ2-1, with 12 nucleotides matching TRBD1. Germline V gene lookup returns CDR1 SGHRS and CDR2 YFSETQ. The trim removed 4 bases at V and 0 bases at J, leaving 11 bases unmatched. The CDR3 is 19 amino acids.

This clone was observed a handful of times. The chain has TRBV29-1 and TRBJ1-2; D uncertain. The CDR3 loop spans 14 amino acids. Germline V gene data show CDR1 as SQVTM and CDR2 as ANQGSEA. V dropped 1 base and J dropped 4 bases, with 13 bases sitting between them. The CDR3: CSVEVPGFSYGYTF. The CDR3 nucleotides read TGCAGCGTTGAAGTGCCCGGGTTCTCCTATGGCTACACCTTC. The full variable domain, completed using reference TRBV29-1 and TRBJ1-2, is SAVISQKPSRDICQRGTSLTIQCQVDSQVTMMFWYRQQPGQSLTLIATANQGSEATYESGFVIDKFPISRPNLTFSTLTVSNMSPEDSSIYLCSVEVPGFSYGYTFGSGTRLTVV.

This chain links TRBV28 with TRBJ2-1; the D gene is possibly TRBD1 (7 bases). The CDR3 is 11 residues long. In germline, CDR1 is MDHEN, CDR2 SYDVKM. The V and J ends lost 5 bases and 15 bases respectively, with 14 bases between them. The CDR3, as DNA: TGTGCCAGCAGTCCCGGAGGGGGCTCGTTCTTC. Amino acids: CASSPGGGSFF.

V is TRBV5-1 and J is TRBJ2-7; 9 bases map to TRBD2. CDR3 length: 16 residues. The trim removed 2 bases at V and 2 bases at J, leaving 8 bases unmatched. Germline values: CDR1 SGHRS, CDR2 YFSETQ. CDR3 in amino acids: CASSFGSSGVAYEQYF. The CDR3 nucleotides are TGCGCCAGCAGCTTTGGTTCTAGCGGGGTTGCCTACGAGCAGTACTTC.

This clone was counted once. This sequence joins TRBV25-1 and TRBJ1-2, with a weak D call TRBD1 (5 bases). The CDR3 sequence is 13 residues long. V lost 2 bases to trimming and J lost 6 bases, with 10 bases between them. Germline V lookup: CDR1 MGHDK, CDR2 SYGVNS. The CDR3 DNA follows: TGTGCCAGCAGTGAAGGGGCTCGGGATGGCTACACCTTC. It encodes CASSEGARDGYTF.

This clone was detected only a few times. The chain employs TRBV4-1 and TRBJ2-7, with 7 bases matching TRBD1. After removal of 2 bases from V and 2 bases from J, the junction contained 6 bases not matched to a gene. This CDR3 is built from 15 residues. Germline CDR1 reads MGHRA; CDR2 reads YSYEKL. CDR3 region: CASSQTRDSTYEQYF. The CDR3 region has the DNA TGCGCCAGCAGCCAAACCCGGGACAGTACCTACGAGCAGTACTTC.

This chain joins TRBV28 and TRBJ2-5, with 9 bases matching TRBD1. Germline values: CDR1 MDHEN, CDR2 SYDVKM. The length of the CDR3 is 17 residues. J was trimmed by 0 bases and V by 2 bases; bases with no gene match: 7. For the CDR3, the DNA is TGTGCCAGCAGTTTAGGGTGGGGACAGGGAGACCAAGAGACCCAGTACTTC. Translation: CASSLGWGQGDQETQYF.

The chain uses TRBV30 and TRBJ1-4, with TRBD1 matching 7 bases. The CDR3 consists of 15 residues. The J segment lost 6 bases and the V segment lost 2 bases, leaving 9 bases of the junction unmatched. Germline V gene data show CDR1 as GTSNPN and CDR2 as SVGIG (reference sequence). The CDR3 nucleotides read TGTGCCTGGAGTTTCCAACAGGGGTTATATGAAAAACTGTTTTTT. Its protein is CAWSFQQGLYEKLFF.

Here the CDR3 DNA reads TGTGCCAGCACCACCGGGACTAACACCGGGGAGCTGTTTTTT. It is translated as CASTTGTNTGELFF. The V gene is TRBV2, the J gene TRBJ2-2; D might be TRBD2 (6 bases). The germline gives CDR1 SNHLY, CDR2 FYNNEI. The CDR3 loop spans 14 amino acids. Trimming removed 7 bases at V and 2 bases at J, with 11 bases between.

CDR3 residues: CASSSVSNQPQHF. DNA of the CDR3: TGTGCCAGCAGTTCCGTAAGCAATCAGCCCCAGCATTTT. The gene calls are TRBV27 and TRBJ1-5, with unresolved D. Germline CDR1 and CDR2: MNHEY and SMNVEV (reference sequence). Trimming took 4 bases from V and 1 from J, leaving 5 bases between them. The CDR3 is made up of 13 amino acids.

This rearrangement joins TRBV7-9 to TRBJ1-4; no firm D call. Germline V lookup: CDR1 SEHNR, CDR2 FQNEAQ (reference sequence). The length of the CDR3 is 16 residues. V was trimmed by 1 base and J by 5 bases, leaving 14 bases between them. DNA for the CDR3: TGTGCCAGCAGCTTAGGTCGGAGGCAATCCAATGAAAAACTGTTTTTT. This codes for CASSLGRRQSNEKLFF.

The chain combines TRBV11-2 with TRBJ2-7; D is unclear. The V gene lost 0 bases and the J gene lost 6 bases, with 12 bases spanning the gap. The CDR3 extends over 14 amino acids. CDR1 SGHAT and CDR2 FQNNGV come from the germline V gene. The CDR3 reads CASSLEPSAAEQYF. CDR3 nucleotides: TGTGCCAGCAGCTTAGAACCGAGCGCGGCCGAGCAGTACTTC.

V and J are TRBV30 and TRBJ1-1; 8 nucleotides align to TRBD1. Germline values: CDR1 GTSNPN, CDR2 SVGIG (reference sequence). This CDR3 is 12 amino acids long. With V trimmed by 5 bases and J by 10 bases, 9 bases remained unmatched. CDR3 nucleotide sequence: TGTGCCTGGCAAGGACAGGGTGGGGGAGCTTTCTTT. Its translation: CAWQGQGGGAFF.

This sequence joins TRBV11-3 and TRBJ2-7; tentatively, D is TRBD2 (7 bases). This CDR3 is built from 14 residues. Trimming took 5 bases from V and 5 from J, leaving 16 bases between them. Per the germline V gene, CDR1 is SGHNT and CDR2 is YENEEA. DNA for the CDR3: TGTGCCAGCAGCGCCGCCGGGGGGCGGGACGAGCAGTACTTC. It yields the protein CASSAAGGRDEQYF. The whole variable domain, remainder taken from reference TRBV11-3 and TRBJ2-7, is EAGVVQSPRYKIIEKKQPVAFWCNPISGHNTLYWYLQNLGQGPELLIRYENEEAVDDSQLPKDRFSAERLKGVDSTLKIQPAELGDSAVYLCASSAAGGRDEQYFGPGTRLTVT.

V is TRBV10-1 and J is TRBJ2-1; 11 bases agree with TRBD2. Looked up from germline, CDR1 is WNHNN and CDR2 is SYGVQD (reference sequence). Germline trimming cut 2 bases from V and 8 bases from J; bases unmatched to any gene: 5. CDR3 size: 15 residues. The chain's CDR3 is CASSETSGRRYEQFF. In DNA, the CDR3 is TGCGCCAGCAGTGAGACTAGCGGGAGAAGGTATGAGCAGTTCTTC.

J is TRBJ1-1 and V is TRBV19; 8 nucleotides line up with TRBD1. This CDR3 has 14 amino acids. CDR1 LNHDA and CDR2 SQIVND come from the germline V gene (reference sequence). Unmatched junction bases numbered 5, after V lost 0 bases and J lost 8 bases. The CDR3 sequence: CASSIEARQGEAFF. The CDR3 nucleotides read TGTGCCAGTAGTATAGAAGCCAGACAGGGGGAAGCTTTCTTT.

This sequence joins TRBV12-3 or TRBV12-4 and TRBJ1-2; D may be TRBD1 (6 bases). The CDR3 contains 13 residues. V shed 5 bases and J shed 8 bases, with 15 bases lying between them. This CDR3 is CASSRGGWEGYTF. CDR3 in DNA: TGTGCCAGCAGTCGCGGGGGCTGGGAAGGCTACACCTTC.